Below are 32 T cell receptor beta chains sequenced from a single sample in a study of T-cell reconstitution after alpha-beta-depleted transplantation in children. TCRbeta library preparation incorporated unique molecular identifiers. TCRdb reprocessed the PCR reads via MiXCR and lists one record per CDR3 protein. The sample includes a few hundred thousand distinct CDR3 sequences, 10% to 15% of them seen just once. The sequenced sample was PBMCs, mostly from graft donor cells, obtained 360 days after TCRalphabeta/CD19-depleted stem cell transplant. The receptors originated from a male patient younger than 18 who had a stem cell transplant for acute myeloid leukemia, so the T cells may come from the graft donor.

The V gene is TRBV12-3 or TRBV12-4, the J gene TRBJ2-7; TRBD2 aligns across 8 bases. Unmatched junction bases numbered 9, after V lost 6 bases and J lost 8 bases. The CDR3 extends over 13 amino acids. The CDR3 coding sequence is TGTGCCAGCAGCGCGAGCGGGAGCTTAAAGCAGTACTTC. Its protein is CASSASGSLKQYF.

The CDR3 nucleotides are TGTGCCAGCAGCCTCGGGACCGGGACGGATTATAATTCACCCCTCCACTTT. Its protein product is CASSLGTGTDYNSPLHF. The chain combines TRBV12-3 or TRBV12-4 with TRBJ1-6, with D perhaps matching TRBD1 (5 bases). The CDR3 has 17 residues. V dropped 6 bases and J dropped 4 bases, with 19 bases sitting between them.

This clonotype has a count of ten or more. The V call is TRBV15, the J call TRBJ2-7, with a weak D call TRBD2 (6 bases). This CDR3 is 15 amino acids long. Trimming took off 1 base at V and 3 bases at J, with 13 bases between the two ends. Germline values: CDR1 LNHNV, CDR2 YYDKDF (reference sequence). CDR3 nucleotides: TGTGCCACCAGCAGAGGGGACCCCGGGGGCTACGAGCAGTACTTC. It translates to CATSRGDPGGYEQYF.

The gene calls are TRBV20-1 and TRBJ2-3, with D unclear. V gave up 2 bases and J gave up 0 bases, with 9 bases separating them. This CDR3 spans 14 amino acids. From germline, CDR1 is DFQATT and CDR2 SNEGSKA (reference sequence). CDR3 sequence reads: CSARIGSSTDTQYF. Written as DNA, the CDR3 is TGCAGTGCTAGAATCGGATCTAGCACAGATACGCAGTATTTT.

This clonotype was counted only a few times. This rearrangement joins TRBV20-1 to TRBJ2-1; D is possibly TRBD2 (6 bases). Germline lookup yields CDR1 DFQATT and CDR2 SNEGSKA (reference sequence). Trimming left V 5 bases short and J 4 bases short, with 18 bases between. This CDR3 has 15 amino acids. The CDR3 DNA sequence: TGCAGTGCTCCTAGGGGCGGACTAACTTACAATGAGCAGTTCTTC. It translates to CSAPRGGLTYNEQFF.

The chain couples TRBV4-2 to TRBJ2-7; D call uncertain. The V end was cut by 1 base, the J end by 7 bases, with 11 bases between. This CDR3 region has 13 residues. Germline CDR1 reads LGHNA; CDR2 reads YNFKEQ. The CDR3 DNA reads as TGTGCCAGCAGCCAAGGTACTGTCTGGGAGCAGTACTTC. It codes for CASSQGTVWEQYF.

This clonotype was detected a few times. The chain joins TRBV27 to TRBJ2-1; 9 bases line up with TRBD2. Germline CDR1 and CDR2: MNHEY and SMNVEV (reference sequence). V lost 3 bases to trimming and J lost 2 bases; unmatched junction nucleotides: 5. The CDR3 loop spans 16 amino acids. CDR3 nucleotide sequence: TGTGCCAGCAGTTTCCGACTAGCGGCAACCTACAATGAGCAGTTCTTC. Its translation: CASSFRLAATYNEQFF.

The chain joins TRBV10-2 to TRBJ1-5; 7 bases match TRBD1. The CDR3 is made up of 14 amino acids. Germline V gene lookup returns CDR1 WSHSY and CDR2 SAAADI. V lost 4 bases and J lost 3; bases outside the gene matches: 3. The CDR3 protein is CASSVQGDNQPQHF. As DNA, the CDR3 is TGCGCCAGCAGTGTCCAGGGGGACAATCAGCCCCAGCATTTT.

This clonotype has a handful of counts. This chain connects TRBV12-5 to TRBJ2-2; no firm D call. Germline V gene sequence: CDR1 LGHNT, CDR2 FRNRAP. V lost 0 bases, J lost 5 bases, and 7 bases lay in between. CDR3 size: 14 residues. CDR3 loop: CASGLVGSTGELFF. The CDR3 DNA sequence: TGTGCTAGTGGTTTGGTTGGGTCTACCGGGGAGCTGTTTTTT.

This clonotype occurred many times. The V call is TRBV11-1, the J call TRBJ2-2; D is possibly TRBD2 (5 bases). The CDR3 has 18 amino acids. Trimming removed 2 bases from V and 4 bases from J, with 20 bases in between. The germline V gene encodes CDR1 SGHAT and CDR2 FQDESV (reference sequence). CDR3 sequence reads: CASSLSLLLVGTTGELFF. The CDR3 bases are TGTGCCAGCAGCTTAAGCCTCCTACTAGTGGGTACCACCGGGGAGCTGTTTTTT.

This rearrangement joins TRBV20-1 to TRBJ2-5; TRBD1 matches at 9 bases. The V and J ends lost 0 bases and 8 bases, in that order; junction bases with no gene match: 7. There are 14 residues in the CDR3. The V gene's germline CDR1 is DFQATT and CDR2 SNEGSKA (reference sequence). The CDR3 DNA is TGCAGTGCTAGAGATTTCGAGGGACAGGGAACCCAGTACTTC. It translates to CSARDFEGQGTQYF.

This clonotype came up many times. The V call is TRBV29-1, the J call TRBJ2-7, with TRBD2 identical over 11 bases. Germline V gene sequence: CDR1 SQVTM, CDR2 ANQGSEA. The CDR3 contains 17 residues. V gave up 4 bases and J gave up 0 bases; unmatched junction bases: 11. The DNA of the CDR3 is TGCAGCGTTGGTCGGGCGACTAGCGGGGTGGTCTCCTACGAGCAGTACTTC. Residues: CSVGRATSGVVSYEQYF.

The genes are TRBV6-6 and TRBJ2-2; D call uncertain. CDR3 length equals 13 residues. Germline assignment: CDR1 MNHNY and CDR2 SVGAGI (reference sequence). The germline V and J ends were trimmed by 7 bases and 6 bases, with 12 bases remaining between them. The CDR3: CASTPSIPGELFF. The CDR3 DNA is TGTGCCAGCACCCCCAGTATACCCGGGGAGCTGTTTTTT.

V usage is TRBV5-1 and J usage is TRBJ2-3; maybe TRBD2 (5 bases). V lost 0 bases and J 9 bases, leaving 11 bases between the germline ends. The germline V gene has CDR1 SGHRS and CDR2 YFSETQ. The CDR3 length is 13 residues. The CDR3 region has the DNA TGCGCCAGCAGCTTGGCCCGGGAAGGGACGCAGTATTTT. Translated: CASSLAREGTQYF. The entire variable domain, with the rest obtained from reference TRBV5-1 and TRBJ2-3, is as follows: KAGVTQTPRYLIKTRGQQVTLSCSPISGHRSVSWYQQTPGQGLQFLFEYFSETQRNKGNFPGRFSGRQFSNSRSEMNVSTLELGDSALYLCASSLAREGTQYFGPGTRLTVL.

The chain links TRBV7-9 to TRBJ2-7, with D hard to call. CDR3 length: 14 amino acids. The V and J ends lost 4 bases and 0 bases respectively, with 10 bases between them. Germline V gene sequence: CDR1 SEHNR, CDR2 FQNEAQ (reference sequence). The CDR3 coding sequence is TGTGCCAGCAGCTCAGGCGGTTACTCCTACGAGCAGTACTTC. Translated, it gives CASSSGGYSYEQYF.

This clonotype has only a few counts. DNA for the CDR3: TGTGCCAGCACCCCCCCGCGGGGCCCCCCAGAAGCTTTCTTT. Translated, it gives CASTPPRGPPEAFF. The chain combines TRBV9 with TRBJ1-1, with a possible D match to TRBD1 (5 bases). CDR1 SGDLS and CDR2 YYNGEE come from the germline V gene. This CDR3 comprises 14 residues. Deletions cut 6 bases from V and 8 bases from J, with 20 bases between.

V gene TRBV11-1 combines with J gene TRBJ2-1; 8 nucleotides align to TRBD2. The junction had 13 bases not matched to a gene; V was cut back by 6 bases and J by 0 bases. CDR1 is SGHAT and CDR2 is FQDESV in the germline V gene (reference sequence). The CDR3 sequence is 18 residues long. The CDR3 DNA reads TGTGCCAGCAGTTCCGGGGTAGCGGGATGGAGCTCCTACAATGAGCAGTTCTTC. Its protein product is CASSSGVAGWSSYNEQFF.

CDR3 bases: TGTGCCAGCAGGGTATCGGGACTGATAAACAATGAGCAGTTCTTC. This translates into CASRVSGLINNEQFF. The chain links TRBV27 to TRBJ2-1; D might be TRBD2 (6 bases). The CDR3 is 15 residues long. V was pared by 6 bases and J by 5 bases, with 17 bases between. Germline loops: CDR1 MNHEY, CDR2 SMNVEV (reference sequence).

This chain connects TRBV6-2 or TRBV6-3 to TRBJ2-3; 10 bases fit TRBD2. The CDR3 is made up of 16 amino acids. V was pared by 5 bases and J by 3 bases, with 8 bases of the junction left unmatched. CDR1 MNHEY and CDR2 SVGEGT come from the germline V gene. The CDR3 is CASSLQGLAMTDTQYF. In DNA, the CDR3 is TGTGCCAGCAGTCTCCAGGGACTAGCGATGACAGATACGCAGTATTTT.

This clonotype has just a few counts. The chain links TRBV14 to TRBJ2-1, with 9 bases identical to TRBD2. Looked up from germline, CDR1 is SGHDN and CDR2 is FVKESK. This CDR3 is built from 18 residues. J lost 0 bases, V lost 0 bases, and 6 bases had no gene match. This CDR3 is CASSQDLRREGSYNEQFF. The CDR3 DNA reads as TGTGCCAGCAGCCAAGATCTCCGGCGGGAGGGCTCCTACAATGAGCAGTTCTTC.

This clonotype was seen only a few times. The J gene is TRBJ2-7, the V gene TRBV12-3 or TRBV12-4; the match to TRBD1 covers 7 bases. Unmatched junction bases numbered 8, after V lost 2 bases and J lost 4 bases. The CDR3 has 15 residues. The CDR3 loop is CASSLIDRATYEQYF. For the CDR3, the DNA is TGTGCCAGCAGTTTAATTGACAGGGCGACGTACGAGCAGTACTTC.

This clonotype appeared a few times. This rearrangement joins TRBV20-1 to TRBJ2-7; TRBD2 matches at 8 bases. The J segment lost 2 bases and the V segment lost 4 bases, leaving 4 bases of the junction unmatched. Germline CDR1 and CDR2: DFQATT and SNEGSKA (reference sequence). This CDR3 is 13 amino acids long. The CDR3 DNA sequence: TGCAGTGCTACCGGACTAGCAGCCTACGAGCAGTACTTC. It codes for CSATGLAAYEQYF.

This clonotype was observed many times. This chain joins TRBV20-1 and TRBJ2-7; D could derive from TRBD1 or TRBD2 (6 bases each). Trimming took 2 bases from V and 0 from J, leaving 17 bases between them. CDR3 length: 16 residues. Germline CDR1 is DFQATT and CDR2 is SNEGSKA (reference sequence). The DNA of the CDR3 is TGCAGTGCTAGAAGGGGGGCCGGTCTGAGCTCCTACGAGCAGTACTTC. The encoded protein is CSARRGAGLSSYEQYF.

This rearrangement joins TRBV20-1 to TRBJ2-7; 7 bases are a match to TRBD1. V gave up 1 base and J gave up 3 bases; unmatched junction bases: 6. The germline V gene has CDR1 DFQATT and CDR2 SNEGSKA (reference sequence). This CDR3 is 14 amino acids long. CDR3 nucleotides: TGCAGTGCTAGAGCCGCGACAGGGATCTACGAGCAGTACTTC. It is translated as CSARAATGIYEQYF.

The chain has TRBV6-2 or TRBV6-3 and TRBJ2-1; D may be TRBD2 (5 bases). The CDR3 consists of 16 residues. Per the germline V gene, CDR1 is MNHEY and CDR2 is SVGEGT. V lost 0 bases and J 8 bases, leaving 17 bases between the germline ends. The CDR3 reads CASSYSIGLAVDEQFF. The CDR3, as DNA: TGTGCCAGCAGTTACTCGATCGGTCTAGCAGTCGATGAGCAGTTCTTC.

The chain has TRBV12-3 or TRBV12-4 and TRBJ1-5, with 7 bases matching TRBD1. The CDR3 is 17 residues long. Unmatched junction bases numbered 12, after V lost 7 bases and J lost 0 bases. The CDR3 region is CASTLEGQLYSNQPQHF. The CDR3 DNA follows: TGTGCCAGCACCCTTGAGGGACAGCTCTATAGCAATCAGCCCCAGCATTTT.

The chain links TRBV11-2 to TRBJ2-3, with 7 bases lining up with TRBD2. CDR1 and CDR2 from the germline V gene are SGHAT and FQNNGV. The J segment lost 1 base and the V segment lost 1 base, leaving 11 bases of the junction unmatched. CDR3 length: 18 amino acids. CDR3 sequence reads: CASSLVLWRLAGTDTQYF. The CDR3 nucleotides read TGTGCCAGCAGCTTAGTATTGTGGAGACTAGCCGGCACAGATACGCAGTATTTT.

Written as DNA, the CDR3 is TGTGCCACCAGTTGTACAAAATATACTGGGGGCAATCAGCCCCAGCATTTT. The encoded protein is CATSCTKYTGGNQPQHF. This chain links TRBV24-1 with TRBJ1-5; D remains ambiguous. The V gene lost 6 bases and the J gene lost 2 bases, with 19 bases spanning the gap. The CDR3 has 17 amino acids. CDR1 is KGHDR, CDR2 SFDVKD, per germline.

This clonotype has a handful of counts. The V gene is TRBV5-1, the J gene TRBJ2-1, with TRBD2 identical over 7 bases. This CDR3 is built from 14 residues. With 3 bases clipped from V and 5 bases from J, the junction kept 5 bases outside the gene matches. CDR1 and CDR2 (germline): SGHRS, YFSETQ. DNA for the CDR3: TGCGCCAGCAGCTCGGTTGGGGGGGACAATGAGCAGTTCTTC. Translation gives CASSSVGGDNEQFF.

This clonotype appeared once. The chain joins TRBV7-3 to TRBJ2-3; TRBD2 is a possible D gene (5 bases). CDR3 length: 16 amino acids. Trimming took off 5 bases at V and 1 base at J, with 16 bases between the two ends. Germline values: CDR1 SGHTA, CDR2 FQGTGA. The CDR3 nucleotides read TGTGCCAGCAGCGGGAGAGCGGAGACGGGCACAGATACGCAGTATTTT. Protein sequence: CASSGRAETGTDTQYF.

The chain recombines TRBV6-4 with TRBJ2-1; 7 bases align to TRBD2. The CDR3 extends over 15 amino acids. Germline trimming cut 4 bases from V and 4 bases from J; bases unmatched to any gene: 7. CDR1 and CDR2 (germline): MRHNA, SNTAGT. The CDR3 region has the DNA TGTGCCAGCAGTGCTATTGGGGGGGATTACAATGAGCAGTTCTTC. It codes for CASSAIGGDYNEQFF.

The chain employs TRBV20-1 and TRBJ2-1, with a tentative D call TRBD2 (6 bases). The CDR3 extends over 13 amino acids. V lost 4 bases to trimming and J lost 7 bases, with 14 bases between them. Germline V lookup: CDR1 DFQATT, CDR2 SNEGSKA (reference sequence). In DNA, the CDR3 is TGCAGTGCTACCGGGAGAGGTTGGAATGAGCAGTTCTTC. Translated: CSATGRGWNEQFF.